The 8 T cell receptor beta chains listed next were all sequenced from one sample in a study of T-cell reconstitution after alpha-beta-depleted transplantation in children. The authors prepared the TCRbeta library with unique molecular identifiers. TCRdb re-called the PCR reads with MiXCR, one entry per CDR3 protein. The sample contains around 500,000 distinct CDR3 sequences, 12% of which appear only once. The starting material was PBMCs from the stem cell graft donor, obtained from the stem cell graft. These receptors were collected from a human donor who donated a stem cell graft to a child with combined immunodeficiency.

This clonotype came up many times. The V call is TRBV6-6, the J call TRBJ2-5, with D perhaps matching TRBD2 (6 bases). CDR1 is MNHNY, CDR2 SVGAGI, per germline (reference sequence). V was pared by 3 bases and J by 4 bases, with 9 bases between. The CDR3 runs 13 residues. Here the CDR3 DNA reads TGTGCCAGCAGTTATGGAGCGGGAGAGACCCAGTACTTC. It is translated as CASSYGAGETQYF.

The rearrangement links TRBV20-1 to TRBJ2-7, with TRBD2 identical over 12 bases. V dropped 4 bases and J dropped 2; count of bases not matched to a gene: 6. The CDR3 spans 15 residues. Germline CDR1 reads DFQATT; CDR2 reads SNEGSKA (reference sequence). The CDR3 nucleotides read TGCAGTGCTATATCCCTAGCGGGAGGGCCCTACGAGCAGTACTTC. Translating gives CSAISLAGGPYEQYF.

This clonotype was picked up a small number of times. J is TRBJ1-2 and V is TRBV20-1; D is unresolved. This CDR3 spans 10 amino acids. Germline lookup yields CDR1 DFQATT and CDR2 SNEGSKA (reference sequence). V gave up 0 bases and J gave up 4 bases, with 0 bases separating them. DNA for the CDR3: TGCAGTGCTAGAGACTATGGCTACACCTTC. Translating it yields CSARDYGYTF.

This chain uses TRBV4-1 with TRBJ2-1, with 11 positions matching TRBD2. Germline CDR1 and CDR2: MGHRA and YSYEKL. V shed 4 bases and J 5 bases; nucleotides not matched to a gene: 4. CDR3 length: 15 amino acids. The CDR3 sequence is CASSLTSGADNEQFF. The CDR3 DNA follows: TGCGCCAGCAGCCTGACTAGCGGGGCTGACAATGAGCAGTTCTTC.

This sequence joins TRBV5-5 and TRBJ1-1, with TRBD1 identical over 10 bases. The CDR3 extends over 16 amino acids. Germline V lookup: CDR1 SGHKS, CDR2 YYEKEE (reference sequence). CDR3 protein: CASGSPTGGSNTEAFF. CDR3 bases: TGTGCTAGCGGCTCCCCGACAGGGGGCTCGAACACTGAAGCTTTCTTT.

The genes are TRBV5-6 and TRBJ2-1, with 8 nucleotides matching TRBD2. Germline lookup yields CDR1 SGHDT and CDR2 YYEEEE. CDR3 size: 14 residues. Germline trimming cut 4 bases from V and 10 bases from J; bases unmatched to any gene: 10. The CDR3 nucleotides read TGTGCCAGCAGCGTCGGGACTAGGATGCGGGAGCAGTTCTTC. This encodes CASSVGTRMREQFF.

The chain joins TRBV7-2 to TRBJ2-1; D gene unclear. CDR3 size: 14 residues. Trimming left V 4 bases short and J 7 bases short, with 14 bases between. The V gene's germline CDR1 is SGHTA and CDR2 FQGNSA. The CDR3 DNA reads as TGTGCCAGCAGCTCTTACAATCTCGGTAATGAGCAGTTCTTC. Residues: CASSSYNLGNEQFF.

This clonotype was detected a few times. The chain uses TRBV2 and TRBJ2-1, with a weak D call TRBD1 (6 bases). Trimming left V 2 bases short and J 2 bases short, with 10 bases between. The CDR3 contains 15 residues. Per germline, CDR1 SNHLY and CDR2 FYNNEI. The CDR3 DNA is TGTGCCAGCAGTGAAAGTACAGGGACCTACAATGAGCAGTTCTTC. Its translation is CASSESTGTYNEQFF.